The rows below give T cell receptor beta chains drawn from one sample of a study of CD8 T cells in Susac syndrome. TCRdb passed the immunoSEQ multiplex PCR reads through MiXCR, listing each CDR3 protein once. The table records 150,000 to 200,000 distinct CDR3 sequences, 90% to 95% of them present only once. Sequenced input: CD4+ T cells from PBMCs. The source of these receptors is a human donor in good health. The CDR3 runs from the conserved cysteine through the conserved F or W. D genes are given only for firm matches. Only part of the rows carry a size: once, few, many, or a class if the clone is expanded.

d_call j_call v_call clone_size cdr3_aa cdr3_nt
NA TRBJ1-1 TRBV4-2 NA CASSHEERRNTEAFF TGTGCCAGCAGCCATGAAGAAAGGCGGAACACTGAAGCTTTCTTT
TRBD2 TRBJ2-2 TRBV5-1 NA CASSLVPSGGVTGELFF TGCGCCAGCAGCTTGGTACCCAGCGGGGGTGTCACCGGGGAGCTGTTTTTT
NA TRBJ2-5 TRBV2 NA CASGGSPETQYF TGTGCCAGCGGGGGGTCTCCAGAGACCCAGTACTTC
NA TRBJ2-5 TRBV20-1 NA CSARLALPETQYF TGCAGTGCTAGACTGGCCCTACCAGAGACCCAGTACTTC
NA TRBJ2-3 TRBV4-3 once CASSQDKGSVTDTQYF TGCGCCAGCAGCCAAGACAAAGGCTCAGTCACAGATACGCAGTATTTT
TRBD2 TRBJ2-1 TRBV25-1 NA CASSETSGGAWNEQFF TGTGCCAGCAGTGAGACTAGCGGGGGGGCATGGAATGAGCAGTTCTTC
NA TRBJ2-1 TRBV14 NA CASSLKTGVNYNEQFF TGTGCCAGCAGCCTCAAGACAGGCGTTAATTACAATGAGCAGTTCTTC
TRBD1 TRBJ1-2 TRBV5-6 NA CASSSRQGTYGYTF TGTGCCAGCAGCTCCAGACAGGGGACCTATGGCTACACCTTC
NA TRBJ2-7 TRBV25-1 NA CASSDGRSYEQYF TGTGCCAGCAGTGACGGCCGGTCCTACGAGCAGTACTTC
NA TRBJ2-3 TRBV6-2/TRBV6-3 NA CASSPFGQFSSDTQYF TGTGCCAGCAGCCCTTTCGGACAGTTTTCATCAGATACGCAGTATTTT
NA TRBJ2-3 TRBV7-3 NA CASSQGGGTDTQYF TGTGCCAGCAGCCAAGGGGGGGGCACAGATACGCAGTATTTT
NA TRBJ1-3 TRBV20-1 NA CSARDGKGEAGTIYF TGCAGTGCTAGAGATGGGAAGGGTGAGGCTGGCACCATATATTTT
NA TRBJ2-3 TRBV3-1 NA CASSPYPMDTQYF TGTGCCAGCAGCCCCTACCCTATGGATACGCAGTATTTT
NA TRBJ2-6 TRBV3-1 NA CASSQGRSGANVLTF TGTGCCAGCAGCCAAGGGCGCTCTGGGGCCAACGTCCTGACTTTC
NA TRBJ1-6 TRBV23-1 NA CASRTRSGGYSPLHF TGCGCCAGCAGGACCCGATCGGGAGGGTATTCACCCCTCCACTTT
NA TRBJ2-2 TRBV7-2 NA CASSPMYGELFF TGTGCCAGCAGCCCCATGTACGGGGAGCTGTTTTTT
NA TRBJ2-1 TRBV2 few CASSVDGTYNEQFF TGTGCCAGCAGTGTCGACGGGACTTACAATGAGCAGTTCTTC
TRBD1 TRBJ1-2 TRBV15 NA CATSREGQGYGYTF TGTGCCACCAGCAGGGAGGGACAGGGCTATGGCTACACCTTC
NA TRBJ1-1 TRBV15 NA CATSRDGRLRMEAFF TGTGCCACCAGCAGAGACGGGAGGTTAAGAATGGAAGCTTTCTTT
TRBD1 TRBJ2-7 TRBV6-2/TRBV6-3 NA CASRKPGQGYEQYF TGTGCCAGCAGGAAGCCGGGACAGGGGTACGAGCAGTACTTC
TRBD2 TRBJ2-2 TRBV6-1 NA CASRPSGAFSNTGELFF TGTGCCAGCAGACCTAGCGGGGCCTTTTCGAACACCGGGGAGCTGTTTTTT
NA TRBJ2-1 TRBV5-4 NA CASSAGQIDEQFF TGTGCCAGCTCCGCAGGACAGATCGATGAGCAGTTCTTC
NA TRBJ1-2 TRBV3-1 NA CASSQRSGGYTF TGTGCCAGCAGCCAACGATCGGGGGGCTACACCTTC
NA TRBJ2-7 TRBV6-2/TRBV6-3 once CASRGGAPYEQYF TGTGCCAGCAGAGGCGGGGCGCCCTACGAGCAGTACTTC
NA TRBJ1-5 TRBV30 NA CAWSVLINQPQHF TGTGCCTGGAGTGTACTCATCAATCAGCCCCAGCATTTT
NA TRBJ1-1 TRBV20-1 NA CSASQGGSYAEAFF TGCAGTGCTAGCCAGGGTGGAAGCTACGCTGAAGCTTTCTTT
TRBD1 TRBJ2-7 TRBV3-1 NA CASSDTGTVAYEQYF TGTGCCAGCAGCGACACCGGGACAGTGGCCTACGAGCAGTACTTC
NA TRBJ1-1 TRBV19 NA CASSIAQGSWTEAFF TGTGCCAGTAGTATAGCCCAGGGTTCATGGACTGAAGCTTTCTTT
NA TRBJ2-7 TRBV7-9 NA CAGQSDSHYEQYF TGTGCCGGTCAATCGGACAGCCACTACGAGCAGTACTTC
TRBD1 TRBJ1-6 TRBV3-1 NA CASSQGQLNSPLHF TGTGCCAGCAGCCAGGGACAGCTTAATTCACCCCTCCACTTT
TRBD2 TRBJ2-3 TRBV20-1 NA CSAKKAGNTDTQYF TGCAGTGCCAAGAAAGCGGGGAACACAGATACGCAGTATTTT
TRBD2 TRBJ2-7 TRBV20-1 NA CSAVLAGGHSYEQYF TGCAGTGCAGTACTAGCGGGGGGTCACTCCTACGAGCAGTACTTC
NA TRBJ2-1 TRBV20-1 NA CSAALVMRGSYNEQFF TGCAGTGCTGCCCTCGTCATGCGGGGCTCCTACAATGAGCAGTTCTTC
TRBD2 TRBJ2-1 TRBV4-3 NA CASSQDGGVAGAYNEQFF TGCGCCAGCAGCCAAGATGGTGGCGTAGCGGGTGCATACAATGAGCAGTTCTTC
NA TRBJ2-1 TRBV24-1 NA CATSETRGLGSYNEQFF TGTGCCACCAGTGAGACCCGGGGGCTCGGCTCCTACAATGAGCAGTTCTTC
TRBD2 TRBJ2-3 TRBV7-2 NA CASSSFRGAGLAGLDTQYF TGTGCCAGCAGCTCGTTTAGGGGGGCCGGACTAGCGGGGCTCGATACGCAGTATTTT
TRBD1 TRBJ1-2 TRBV3-1 NA CASSQGQGLYGYTF TGTGCCAGCAGCCAAGGACAGGGACTCTATGGCTACACCTTC
TRBD1 TRBJ1-5 TRBV20-1 NA CSATRTGGNQPQHF TGCAGTGCAACCCGGACAGGAGGGAATCAGCCCCAGCATTTT
TRBD1 TRBJ2-5 TRBV7-3 NA CASSYGQGETQYF TGTGCCAGCAGCTACGGACAGGGTGAGACCCAGTACTTC
NA TRBJ1-6 TRBV14 NA CASSQSPNSPLHF TGTGCCAGCAGCCAATCCCCCAATTCACCCCTCCACTTT
TRBD2 TRBJ2-1 TRBV3-1 NA CASSQDASGGYNEQFF TGTGCCAGCAGCCAAGACGCTAGCGGGGGATACAATGAGCAGTTCTTC
TRBD1 TRBJ1-1 TRBV7-2 NA CASSWTGGTEAFF TGTGCCAGCAGCTGGACAGGGGGCACTGAAGCTTTCTTT
NA TRBJ2-6 TRBV12-3/TRBV12-4 NA CASSFAHPNVLTF TGTGCCAGCAGTTTTGCCCACCCCAACGTCCTGACTTTC
NA TRBJ1-5 TRBV9 NA CASTPGILSNQPQHF TGTGCCAGCACCCCAGGGATCCTTAGCAATCAGCCCCAGCATTTT
TRBD2 TRBJ2-1 TRBV9 NA CASSSNSGGAYNEQFF TGTGCCAGCAGCTCGAATAGCGGGGGGGCCTACAATGAGCAGTTCTTC
NA TRBJ2-7 TRBV30 few CAWSVSGGAISYEQYF TGTGCCTGGAGTGTAAGCGGCGGGGCGATCTCCTACGAGCAGTACTTC